The 30 T cell receptor beta chains reported below all come from one sample, sequenced in a study of blood T cell repertoires in COVID-19. Clones were sequenced by immunoSEQ multiplex PCR, and TCRdb holds only the in-frame ones, with some missing. In the table there are almost 350,000 clones, around 90% of which are singletons. Sequenced input: peripheral blood. These TCRs come from a woman aged 55-75 years with COVID-19, enrolled during active disease.

The V gene is TRBV14, the J gene TRBJ2-7; TRBD2 agrees at 9 bases. In germline, CDR1 is SGHDN, CDR2 FVKESK. Trimming cost V 1 base and J 6 bases; bases outside gene matches: 4. The CDR3 covers 14 residues. The DNA of the CDR3 is TGTGCCAGCAGCCAAGTTGTAGCGGGGGCCGAGCAGTACTTC. This codes for CASSQVVAGAEQYF.

This clone has only a few counts. The chain is built from TRBV5-1 and TRBJ2-1, with a tentative D call TRBD1 (5 bases). Trimming took 2 bases from V and 2 from J, leaving 11 bases between them. The germline CDR1 and CDR2 sequences are SGHRS and YFSETQ. This CDR3 is built from 15 residues. The DNA for the CDR3 is TGCGCCAGCAGCTTAAGGGGTGACCCCTACAATGAGCAGTTCTTC. Protein sequence: CASSLRGDPYNEQFF.

V usage is TRBV9 and J usage is TRBJ2-1; the match to TRBD2 covers 13 bases. This CDR3 has 17 residues. The germline V gene has CDR1 SGDLS and CDR2 YYNGEE. With V trimmed by 4 bases and J by 0 bases, 4 bases remained unmatched. The CDR3 spells CASSIRTSGSSYNEQFF. DNA of the CDR3: TGTGCCAGCAGCATACGGACTAGCGGGAGCTCCTACAATGAGCAGTTCTTC.

The chain links TRBV9 to TRBJ1-2; D gene uncertain. CDR1 and CDR2 from the germline V gene are SGDLS and YYNGEE. The V end lost 0 bases, the J end lost 7 bases, and 13 bases lay between the germline ends. CDR3 length equals 14 residues. CDR3 sequence reads: CASSVVSGIGGYTF. DNA of the CDR3: TGTGCCAGCAGCGTAGTATCAGGAATCGGTGGCTACACCTTC. The whole variable domain, remainder taken from reference TRBV9 and TRBJ1-2, is DSGVTQTPKHLITATGQRVTLRCSPRSGDLSVYWYQQSLDQGLQFLIQYYNGEERAKGNILERFSAQQFPDLHSELNLSSLELGDSALYFCASSVVSGIGGYTFGSGTRLTVV.

The chain links TRBV6-5 to TRBJ1-6; TRBD1 is a possible D gene (6 bases). CDR1 is MNHEY, CDR2 SVGAGI, per germline. The CDR3 totals 15 residues. Deletions cut 5 bases from V and 6 bases from J, with 14 bases between. The chain's CDR3 is CASSPRGRVNSPLHF. In DNA, the CDR3 is TGTGCCAGCAGTCCCAGGGGACGGGTTAATTCACCCCTCCACTTT.

The chain uses TRBV7-3 and TRBJ2-3; TRBD2 might be the D (7 bases). In germline, CDR1 is SGHTA, CDR2 FQGTGA. This CDR3 has 17 amino acids. The V and J ends lost 1 base and 1 base respectively, with 15 bases between them. The CDR3 spells CASSLKRWGGCTDTQYF. The CDR3 coding sequence is TGTGCCAGCAGCTTAAAAAGGTGGGGGGGCTGCACAGATACGCAGTATTTT.

The V call is TRBV6-5, the J call TRBJ1-1; 12 bases fit TRBD1. Germline V lookup: CDR1 MNHEY, CDR2 SVGAGI. The CDR3 loop spans 15 amino acids. The V and J ends lost 6 bases and 1 base, in that order; junction bases with no gene match: 3. DNA for the CDR3: TGTGCCAGCAGAAGGGACAGGGGGCCGAACACTGAAGCTTTCTTT. Translation gives CASRRDRGPNTEAFF.

This chain uses TRBV7-8 with TRBJ1-1; 9 bases align to TRBD1. Per the germline V gene, CDR1 is SGHVS and CDR2 is FQNEAQ. Unmatched junction bases numbered 7, after V lost 5 bases and J lost 3 bases. The CDR3 has 15 amino acids. CDR3 residues: CASSPGQGKYTEAFF. The CDR3 region has the DNA TGTGCCAGCAGCCCTGGACAGGGGAAGTACACTGAAGCTTTCTTT.

The rearrangement joins TRBV7-9 to TRBJ1-6, with a possible D match to TRBD1 (6 bases). CDR1 and CDR2 (germline): SEHNR, FQNEAQ (reference sequence). The germline V and J ends were trimmed by 5 bases and 10 bases, with 15 bases remaining between them. The CDR3 extends over 14 amino acids. CDR3 DNA: TGTGCCAGCAGCCCACAGGGAAAGTACTCACCCCTCCACTTT. Translated, it gives CASSPQGKYSPLHF.

The V and J genes are TRBV6-5 and TRBJ1-2; possible D gene TRBD1, 5 bases. The CDR3 runs to 13 residues. V lost 5 bases, J lost 4 bases, and 11 bases lay in between. CDR1 is MNHEY and CDR2 is SVGAGI in the germline V gene. CDR3 nucleotide sequence: TGTGCCAGCAGTCCCGGGGGGACCTATGGCTACACCTTC. Its protein product is CASSPGGTYGYTF.

The chain carries TRBV6-5 and TRBJ1-1; possibly TRBD1 for D (6 bases). Looked up from germline, CDR1 is MNHEY and CDR2 is SVGAGI. The CDR3 runs 13 residues. Trimming removed 2 bases at V and 7 bases at J, with 11 bases between. CDR3 region: CASSYPGTIEAFF. In nucleotides, the CDR3 is TGTGCCAGCAGTTACCCTGGGACAATTGAAGCTTTCTTT.

The chain joins TRBV6-4 to TRBJ2-2; 10 bases fit TRBD2. The CDR3 consists of 17 residues. V gave up 6 bases and J gave up 6 bases; unmatched junction bases: 13. CDR1 and CDR2 from the germline V gene are MRHNA and SNTAGT. CDR3 sequence reads: CASRLNSGGPISGELFF. The CDR3 nucleotides read TGTGCCAGCAGGCTTAATAGCGGGGGGCCGATCTCCGGGGAGCTGTTTTTT.

This chain connects TRBV9 to TRBJ1-3; D gene uncertain. The CDR3 is 16 amino acids. Looked up from germline, CDR1 is SGDLS and CDR2 is YYNGEE. Trimming stripped 4 bases from V and 4 bases from J, with 18 bases between. The CDR3 region is CASSSTLGETGNTIYF. Here the CDR3 DNA reads TGTGCCAGCAGCTCCACCCTGGGTGAGACAGGAAACACCATATATTTT.

This chain links TRBV7-3 with TRBJ2-1, with 11 bases matching TRBD2. This CDR3 is 14 amino acids long. V was pared by 5 bases and J by 12 bases, with 9 bases of the junction left unmatched. Per the germline V gene, CDR1 is SGHTA and CDR2 is FQGTGA. The CDR3 loop is CASSPGLAGSLQFF. The CDR3 nucleotides read TGTGCCAGCAGCCCCGGACTAGCGGGCAGCTTGCAGTTCTTC.

The genes are TRBV5-6 and TRBJ2-5, with 9 bases fitting TRBD1. Unmatched junction bases numbered 14, after V lost 3 bases and J lost 5 bases. Germline V CDR1 and CDR2: SGHDT, YYEEEE. The CDR3 is 17 amino acids. CDR3 amino acids: CASSSTPRDRVSETQYF. For the CDR3, the DNA is TGTGCCAGCAGCTCCACGCCCCGGGACAGGGTATCCGAGACCCAGTACTTC.

This CDR3 reads CASSPGSGVTDTQYF. Here the CDR3 DNA reads TGTGCCAGCAGCCCCGGTAGCGGGGTCACAGATACGCAGTATTTT. V usage is TRBV7-9 and J usage is TRBJ2-3; TRBD2 matches 8 bases. Trimming at V came to 5 bases and at J to 2 bases, leaving 6 bases not matched to a gene. This CDR3 has 15 amino acids. CDR1 SEHNR and CDR2 FQNEAQ come from the germline V gene (reference sequence).

The chain uses TRBV14 and TRBJ2-2; 7 bases map to TRBD2. CDR3 length equals 15 residues. The germline gives CDR1 SGHDN, CDR2 FVKESK. V gave up 6 bases and J gave up 2 bases; unmatched junction bases: 6. DNA of the CDR3: TGTGCCAGCAGAACAAGCGGGGTTAACACCGGGGAGCTGTTTTTT. Protein product: CASRTSGVNTGELFF.

This chain uses TRBV9 with TRBJ1-2; 7 positions match TRBD1. V lost 3 bases to trimming and J lost 4 bases; unmatched junction nucleotides: 9. Germline V lookup: CDR1 SGDLS, CDR2 YYNGEE. The CDR3 totals 15 residues. CDR3 loop: CASSAGPGQSYGYTF. Written as DNA, the CDR3 is TGTGCCAGCAGCGCCGGCCCGGGACAGAGCTATGGCTACACCTTC.

This clone is a singleton in its sample. The chain is built from TRBV19 and TRBJ2-2; a possible D gene is TRBD1 (5 bases). V lost 4 bases and J 1 base, leaving 7 bases between the germline ends. Per the germline V gene, CDR1 is LNHDA and CDR2 is SQIVND (reference sequence). The CDR3 loop spans 14 amino acids. CDR3 region: CASSRTRNTGELFF. CDR3 nucleotides: TGTGCCAGTAGTAGGACACGGAACACCGGGGAGCTGTTTTTT.

The chain couples TRBV30 to TRBJ1-6, with TRBD1 as a possible D gene (6 bases). From germline, CDR1 is GTSNPN and CDR2 SVGIG (reference sequence). The CDR3 length is 15 residues. Trimming took off 3 bases at V and 0 bases at J, with 9 bases between the two ends. The CDR3 loop is CAWRGGVSYNSPLHF. In nucleotides, the CDR3 is TGTGCCTGGAGAGGGGGAGTCTCCTATAATTCACCCCTCCACTTT. Full variable domain (missing parts from reference TRBV30 and TRBJ1-6): SQTIHQWPATLVQPVGSPLSLECTVEGTSNPNLYWYRQAAGRGLQLLFYSVGIGQISSEVPQNLSASRPQDRQFILSSKKLLLSDSGFYLCAWRGGVSYNSPLHFGNGTRLTVT.

This clone was seen once. J is TRBJ2-1 and V is TRBV3-1 (or the pseudogene TRBV3-2), with D perhaps TRBD1 (5 bases). The CDR3 spans 14 residues. The germline V and J ends were trimmed by 0 bases and 5 bases, with 8 bases remaining between them. Germline CDR1 reads LGHDT; CDR2 reads YNNKEL (reference sequence). In nucleotides, the CDR3 is TGTGCCAGCAGCCAAGATAGACAGCACAATGAGCAGTTCTTC. This translates into CASSQDRQHNEQFF.

As for this clone: Other DNA sequences in this specimen translate into the identical CDR3. This chain links TRBV5-1 with TRBJ2-7, with 10 bases matching TRBD1. This CDR3 contains 15 residues. Germline CDR1 reads SGHRS; CDR2 reads YFSETQ. J lost 3 bases, V lost 0 bases, and 3 bases had no gene match. Here the CDR3 reads CASSLGTGGIYEQYF. DNA of the CDR3: TGCGCCAGCAGCTTGGGGACAGGGGGGATCTACGAGCAGTACTTC.

V is TRBV7-9 and J is TRBJ1-4, with unresolved D. Trimming removed 5 bases at V and 7 bases at J, with 20 bases between. Per the germline V gene, CDR1 is SEHNR and CDR2 is FQNEAQ (reference sequence). The CDR3 is 16 residues long. Here the CDR3 reads CASSPRRRERGEKLFF. The CDR3 bases are TGTGCCAGCAGCCCGCGTCGGAGGGAACGGGGTGAAAAACTGTTTTTT. Full variable domain (rest looked up from reference TRBV7-9 and TRBJ1-4): DTGVSQNPRHKITKRGQNVTFRCDPISEHNRLYWYRQTLGQGPEFLTYFQNEAQLEKSRLLSDRFSAERPKGSFSTLEIQRTEQGDSAMYLCASSPRRRERGEKLFFGSGTQLSVL.

The chain links TRBV15 to TRBJ1-1; TRBD1 is a possible D gene (5 bases). The germline V gene has CDR1 LNHNV and CDR2 YYDKDF (reference sequence). Trimming shortened V by 5 bases and J by 3 bases, and 13 bases separated the two germline ends. The CDR3 length is 14 residues. The CDR3 DNA is TGTGCCACCAGCGGGGGACGGGGGTACACTGAAGCTTTCTTT. Translation: CATSGGRGYTEAFF.

This clone was detected only once. The chain joins TRBV28 to TRBJ1-1; TRBD1 might be the D (5 bases). V lost 5 bases to trimming and J lost 1 base, with 17 bases between them. This CDR3 region has 16 residues. CDR1 and CDR2 from the germline V gene are MDHEN and SYDVKM. The CDR3 DNA is TGTGCCAGCAGTCCCTCGCCCGGGGGTGGGAACACTGAAGCTTTCTTT. Encoded protein: CASSPSPGGGNTEAFF.

The rearrangement joins TRBV3-1 (or the pseudogene TRBV3-2) to TRBJ2-2; TRBD2 might be the D (7 bases). V was cut by 4 bases and J by 1 base, with 13 bases left in between. CDR3 length: 16 residues. Germline V gene data show CDR1 as LGHDT and CDR2 as YNNKEL (reference sequence). The CDR3 protein is CASSPRGGENTGELFF. For the CDR3, the DNA is TGTGCCAGCAGCCCCAGAGGGGGGGAGAACACCGGGGAGCTGTTTTTT.

V is TRBV9 and J is TRBJ1-3; 9 bases map to TRBD1. The CDR3 is 14 amino acids. Germline values: CDR1 SGDLS, CDR2 YYNGEE. J lost 2 bases, V lost 3 bases, and 0 bases had no gene match. In nucleotides, the CDR3 is TGTGCCAGCAGCGGGACAGGGGCTGGAAACACCATATATTTT. Its protein is CASSGTGAGNTIYF.

V and J are TRBV27 and TRBJ1-2, with 12 bases aligning to TRBD1. The germline CDR1 and CDR2 sequences are MNHEY and SMNVEV (reference sequence). This CDR3 has 18 residues. Trimming removed 4 bases from V and 9 bases from J; junction bases left unmatched: 18. The CDR3 spells CASSYALSAGTGGLRYTF. CDR3 in DNA: TGTGCCAGCAGTTACGCTCTCTCCGCCGGGACAGGGGGCTTGCGCTACACCTTC.

The J gene is TRBJ2-1, the V gene TRBV10-2; no definite D call. CDR1 is WSHSY and CDR2 is SAAADI in the germline V gene. The ends were cut back, 5 bases at V and 4 bases at J, with 9 bases in the middle. The CDR3 consists of 13 residues. This CDR3 reads CASSRLRYNEQFF. The CDR3 DNA is TGCGCCAGCAGTCGACTTAGGTACAATGAGCAGTTCTTC.

This chain links TRBV12-5 with TRBJ2-1; D uncertain. The germline CDR1 and CDR2 sequences are LGHNT and FRNRAP. The ends were cut back, 6 bases at V and 7 bases at J, with 4 bases in the middle. CDR3 length: 10 amino acids. The CDR3 loop reads CASGLNEQFF. The CDR3 DNA reads as TGTGCTAGTGGCTTAAATGAGCAGTTCTTC.